In its sample, the clone carrying this T cell receptor (beta chain) was seen a few times. As yet, its antigen is unknown. The data were obtained in a study of beta chain features in type 1 diabetes. Findings and limits, study-wide: Patients with Type 1 diabetes showed moderately but significantly shorter TCRB CDR3s in all four CD4+ subsets.

V shed 3 bases and J 6 bases; nucleotides not matched to a gene: 8. The CDR3 is 15 residues long. Germline-derived CDR1 and CDR2 are SGHDT and YYEEEE. Reverse transcribing all isolated RNA meant expressed TCRB transcripts were sequenced. The assay was immunoSEQ multiplex PCR, and TCRdb's table has in-frame clones only and misses some. Altogether under 850,000 clones are present, around an eighth being singletons, with the ten largest covering less than 0.025%. Sorting that relied on CD45RO/CCR7/CD25/CD127/CD95/CD27 yielded CD4+ naive, central memory, regulatory and stem cell-like memory cells. The chain couples TRBV5-6 to TRBJ2-1; 8 bases map to TRBD1. Material: naive CD4+ T cells from blood. The sequence derives from a man younger than 30 with type 1 diabetes. The CDR3 bases are TGTGCCAGCAGCTCCTCCCCGGACAGGGTCAATGAGCAGTTCTTC. Translating gives CASSSSPDRVNEQFF.